This TCR beta chain was recorded in a study of T-cell reconstitution after alpha-beta-depleted transplantation in children. This clonotype was observed at least ten times. Per germline, CDR1 DFQATT and CDR2 SNEGSKA (reference sequence). V lost 1 base and J lost 6, with 7 bases in between. The CDR3 runs 13 residues. As it was prepared, the TCRbeta library received unique molecular identifiers. From the PCR reads, TCRdb called clonotypes with MiXCR, one entry per CDR3 protein. The data show approximately 200,000 distinct CDR3 sequences, approximately 15% seen once. The chain carries TRBV20-1 and TRBJ1-6; D not certain. Sequences were derived from PBMCs from the stem cell graft donor, sampled from the stem cell graft. This sequence originates from a human donor who donated a stem cell graft to a child with acute lymphoblastic leukemia. This CDR3 is CSARGWGNSPLHF. CDR3 bases: TGCAGTGCTAGAGGGTGGGGTAATTCACCCCTCCACTTT.